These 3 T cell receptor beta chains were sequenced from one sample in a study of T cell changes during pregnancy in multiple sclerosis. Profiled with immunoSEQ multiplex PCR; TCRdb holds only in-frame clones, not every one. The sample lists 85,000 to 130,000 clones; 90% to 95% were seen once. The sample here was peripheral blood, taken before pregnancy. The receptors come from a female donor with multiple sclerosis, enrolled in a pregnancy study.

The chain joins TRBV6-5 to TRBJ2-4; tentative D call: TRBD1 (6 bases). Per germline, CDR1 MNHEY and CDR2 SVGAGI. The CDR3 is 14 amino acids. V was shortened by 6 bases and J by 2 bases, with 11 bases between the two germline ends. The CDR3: CASSPTGTKNIQYF. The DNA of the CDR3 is TGTGCCAGCAGCCCCACAGGGACCAAAAACATTCAGTACTTC.

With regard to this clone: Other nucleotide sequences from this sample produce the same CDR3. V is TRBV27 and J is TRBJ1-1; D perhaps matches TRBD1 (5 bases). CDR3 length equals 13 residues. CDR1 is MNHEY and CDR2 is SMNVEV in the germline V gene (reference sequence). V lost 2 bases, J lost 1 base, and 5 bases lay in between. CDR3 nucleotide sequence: TGTGCCAGCAGTTTACAGGGGAACACTGAAGCTTTCTTT. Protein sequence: CASSLQGNTEAFF.

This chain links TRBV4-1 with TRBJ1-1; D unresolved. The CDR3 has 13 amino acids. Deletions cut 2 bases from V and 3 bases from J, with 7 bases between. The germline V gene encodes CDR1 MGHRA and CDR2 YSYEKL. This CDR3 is CASSQRIDTEAFF. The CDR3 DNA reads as TGCGCCAGCAGCCAACGCATAGACACTGAAGCTTTCTTT.